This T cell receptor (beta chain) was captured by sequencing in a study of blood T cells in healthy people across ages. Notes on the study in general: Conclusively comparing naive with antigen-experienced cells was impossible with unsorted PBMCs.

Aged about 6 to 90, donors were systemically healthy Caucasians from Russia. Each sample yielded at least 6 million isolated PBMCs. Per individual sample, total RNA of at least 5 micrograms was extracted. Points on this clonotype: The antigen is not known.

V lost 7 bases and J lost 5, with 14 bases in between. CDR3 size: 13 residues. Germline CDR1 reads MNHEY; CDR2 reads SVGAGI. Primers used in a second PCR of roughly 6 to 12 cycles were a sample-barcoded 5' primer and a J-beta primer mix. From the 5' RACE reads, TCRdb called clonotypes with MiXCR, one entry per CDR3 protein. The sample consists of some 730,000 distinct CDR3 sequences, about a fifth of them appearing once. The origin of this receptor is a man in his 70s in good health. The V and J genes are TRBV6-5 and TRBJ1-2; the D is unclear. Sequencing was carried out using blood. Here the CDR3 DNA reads TGTGCCAGCACCTACGCGACGGGGTATGGCTACACCTTC. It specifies CASTYATGYGYTF.